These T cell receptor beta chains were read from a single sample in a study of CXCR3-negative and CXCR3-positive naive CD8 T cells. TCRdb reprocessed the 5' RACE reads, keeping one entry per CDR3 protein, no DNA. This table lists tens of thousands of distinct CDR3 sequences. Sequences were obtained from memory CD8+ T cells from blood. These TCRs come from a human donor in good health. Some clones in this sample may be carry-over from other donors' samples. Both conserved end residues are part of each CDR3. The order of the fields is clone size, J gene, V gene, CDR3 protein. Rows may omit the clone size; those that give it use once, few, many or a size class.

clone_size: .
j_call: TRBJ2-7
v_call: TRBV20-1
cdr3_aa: CSARPSRTLEQYF

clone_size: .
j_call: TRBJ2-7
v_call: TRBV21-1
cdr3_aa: CASIFDRASYEQYF

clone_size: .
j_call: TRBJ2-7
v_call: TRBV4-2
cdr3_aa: CASSQDWSSAEQYF

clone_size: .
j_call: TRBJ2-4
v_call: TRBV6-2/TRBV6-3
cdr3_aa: CASTLRGESKNIQYF

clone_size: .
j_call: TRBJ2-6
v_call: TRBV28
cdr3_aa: CASSRQGDSGANVLTF

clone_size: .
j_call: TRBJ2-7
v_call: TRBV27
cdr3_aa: CASSLRGLRLYEQYF

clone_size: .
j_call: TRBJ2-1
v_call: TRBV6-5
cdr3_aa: CASSITWTSGSYNEQFF

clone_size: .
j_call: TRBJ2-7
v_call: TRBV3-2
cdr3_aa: CASSQDRDPGGYEQYF

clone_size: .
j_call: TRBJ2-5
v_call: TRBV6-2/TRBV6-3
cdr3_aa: CASSYSRETQYF

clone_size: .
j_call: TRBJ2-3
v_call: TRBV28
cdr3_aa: CASSSGPYKADTQYF

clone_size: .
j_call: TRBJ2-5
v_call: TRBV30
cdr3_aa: CAWEVDQYQETQYF

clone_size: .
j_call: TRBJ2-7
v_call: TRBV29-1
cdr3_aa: CSAFETGSYEQYF

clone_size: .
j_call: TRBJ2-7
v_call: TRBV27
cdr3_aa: CASRTDGSYEQYF

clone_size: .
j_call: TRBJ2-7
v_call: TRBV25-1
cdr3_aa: CASSEGQKTYEQYF

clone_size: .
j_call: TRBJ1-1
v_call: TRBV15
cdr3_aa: CATSRGWLNTEAFF

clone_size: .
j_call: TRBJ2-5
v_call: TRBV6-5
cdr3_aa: CASSQSGTTETQYF

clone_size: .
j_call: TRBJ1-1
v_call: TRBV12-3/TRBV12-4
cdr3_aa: CASSFLTGKGAEAFF

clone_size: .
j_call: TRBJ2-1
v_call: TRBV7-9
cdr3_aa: CASSLTSGGVNEQFF

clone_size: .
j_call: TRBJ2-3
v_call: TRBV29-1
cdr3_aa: CSNRGRADTQYF

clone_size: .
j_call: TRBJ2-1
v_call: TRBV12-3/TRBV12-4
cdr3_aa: CALGRGYNEQFF

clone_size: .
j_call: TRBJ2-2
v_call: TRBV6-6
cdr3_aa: CASSLTGGPRAGELFF

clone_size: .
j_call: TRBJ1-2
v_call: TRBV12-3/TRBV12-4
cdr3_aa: CASSPDQGATYGYTF

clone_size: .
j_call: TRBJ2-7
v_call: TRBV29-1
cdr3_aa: CSVVTGKLAYEQYF

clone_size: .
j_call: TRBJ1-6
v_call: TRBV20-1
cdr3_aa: CSARLLGQGSSPLHF

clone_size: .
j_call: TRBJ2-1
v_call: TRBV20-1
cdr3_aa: CSATGGLNEQFF

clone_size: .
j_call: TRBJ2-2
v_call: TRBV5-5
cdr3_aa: CASSPPRAGELFF

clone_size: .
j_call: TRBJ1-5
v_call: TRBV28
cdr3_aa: CASRGVRDQPQHF

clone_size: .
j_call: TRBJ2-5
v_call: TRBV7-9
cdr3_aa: CASSSSDRGIHAQETQYF

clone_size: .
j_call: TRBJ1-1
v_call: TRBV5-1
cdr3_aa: CASSPDREVVMNTEAFF

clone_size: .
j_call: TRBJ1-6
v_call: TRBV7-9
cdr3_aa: CASSRYGTGDSPLHF

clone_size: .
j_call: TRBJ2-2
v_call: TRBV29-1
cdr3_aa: CSVDGSGELFF

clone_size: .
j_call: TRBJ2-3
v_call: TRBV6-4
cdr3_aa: CASSDGTGADTQYF

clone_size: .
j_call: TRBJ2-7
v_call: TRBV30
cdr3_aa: CAWSAGGPGYEQYF

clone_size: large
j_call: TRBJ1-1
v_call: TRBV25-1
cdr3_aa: CASSEYPVDTNTEAFF

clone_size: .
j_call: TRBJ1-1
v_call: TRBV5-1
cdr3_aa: CASSLVLMNTEAFF

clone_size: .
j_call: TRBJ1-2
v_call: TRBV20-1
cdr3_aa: CSARVGSGYTF

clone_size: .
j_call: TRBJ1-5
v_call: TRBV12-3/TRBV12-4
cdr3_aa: CASSLIDRSDQPQHF

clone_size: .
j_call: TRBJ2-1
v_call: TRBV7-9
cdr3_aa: CASSQRSGGAPDEQFF

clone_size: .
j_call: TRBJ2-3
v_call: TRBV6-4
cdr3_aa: CASSDATSGGLDTQYF

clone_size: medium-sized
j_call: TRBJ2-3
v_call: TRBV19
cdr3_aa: CASKLGRGSFTDTQYF

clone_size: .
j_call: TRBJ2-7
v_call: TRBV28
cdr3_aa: CASRRRDTSYEQYF

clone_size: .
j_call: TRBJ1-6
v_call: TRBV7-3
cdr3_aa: CASSPDRASPLHF

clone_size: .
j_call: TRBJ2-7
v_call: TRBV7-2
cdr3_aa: CASSLGFDGRELTYEQYF

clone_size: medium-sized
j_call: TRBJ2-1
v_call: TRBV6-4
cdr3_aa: CASSDVAGQDNEQFF

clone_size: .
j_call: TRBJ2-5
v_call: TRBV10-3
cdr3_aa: CAISEGDPQETQYF